This T cell receptor beta chain was captured by sequencing in a study of shared clonotypes between healthy human individuals. Germline V gene lookup returns CDR1 SGHRS and CDR2 YFSETQ. V was clipped by 3 bases and J by 2 bases; unmatched bases: 4. The CDR3 spans 15 residues. CD45RO+ cells went into CD8 memory alongside CCR7-negative CD45RA+ TemRA cells. Notes on the study in general: Generation of non-shared clonotypes was less probable than generation of clonotypes shared by all four donors. Having only a few donors restricted how much genetic and exposure-history diversity was captured.

Turning to this clone: Its antigen is unknown.

Sequencing was at deep level. Method: immunoSEQ multiplex PCR; TCRdb's copy keeps in-frame clones and lacks some. The sample carries over 95,000 clones, under 70% recorded once. The J gene is TRBJ2-1, the V gene TRBV5-1; 8 nucleotides match TRBD2. Sequencing was carried out using memory CD8+ T cells sorted from blood. The subset is: CD45RO+ cells pooled with CCR7-negative TemRA cells. The origin of this receptor is a woman aged 25 to 45 in good health. The CDR3 loop is CASSSRGDPYNEQFF. The CDR3 region has the DNA TGCGCCAGCAGCTCGCGGGGGGACCCCTACAATGAGCAGTTCTTC.